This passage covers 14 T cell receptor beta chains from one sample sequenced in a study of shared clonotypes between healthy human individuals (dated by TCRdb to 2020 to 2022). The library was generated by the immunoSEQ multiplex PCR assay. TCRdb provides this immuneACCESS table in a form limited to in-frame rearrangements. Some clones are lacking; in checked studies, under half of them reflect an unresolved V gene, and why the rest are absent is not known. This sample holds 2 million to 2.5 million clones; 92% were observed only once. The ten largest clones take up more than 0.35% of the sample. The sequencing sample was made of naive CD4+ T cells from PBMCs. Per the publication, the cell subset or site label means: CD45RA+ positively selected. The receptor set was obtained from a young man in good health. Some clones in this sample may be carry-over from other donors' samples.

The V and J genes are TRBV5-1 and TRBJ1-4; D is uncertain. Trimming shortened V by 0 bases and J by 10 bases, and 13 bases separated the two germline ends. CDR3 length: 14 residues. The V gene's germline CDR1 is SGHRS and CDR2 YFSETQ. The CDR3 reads CASSLAGSHRKLFF. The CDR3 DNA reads TGCGCCAGCAGCTTGGCGGGATCCCACAGAAAACTGTTTTTT.

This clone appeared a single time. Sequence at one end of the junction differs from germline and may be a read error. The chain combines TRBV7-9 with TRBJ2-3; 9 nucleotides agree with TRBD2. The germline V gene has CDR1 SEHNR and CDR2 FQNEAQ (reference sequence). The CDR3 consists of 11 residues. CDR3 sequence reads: CASSLGGLAGF. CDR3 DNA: TGTGCCAGCAGCTTAGGGGGACTAGCCGGGTTT.

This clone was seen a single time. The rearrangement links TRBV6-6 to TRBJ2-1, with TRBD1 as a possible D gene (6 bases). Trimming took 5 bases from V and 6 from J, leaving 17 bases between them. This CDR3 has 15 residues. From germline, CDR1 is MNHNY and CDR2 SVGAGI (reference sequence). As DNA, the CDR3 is TGTGCCAGCAGTAAGGACTGGATCAGGGGCAATGAGCAGTTCTTC. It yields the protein CASSKDWIRGNEQFF.

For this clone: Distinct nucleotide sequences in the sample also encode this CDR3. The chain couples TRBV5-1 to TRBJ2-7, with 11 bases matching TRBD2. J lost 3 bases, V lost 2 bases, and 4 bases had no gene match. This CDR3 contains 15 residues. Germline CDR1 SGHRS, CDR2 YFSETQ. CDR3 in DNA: TGCGCCAGCAGCTTACTAGCGGGGGCCAGCTACGAGCAGTACTTC. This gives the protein CASSLLAGASYEQYF.

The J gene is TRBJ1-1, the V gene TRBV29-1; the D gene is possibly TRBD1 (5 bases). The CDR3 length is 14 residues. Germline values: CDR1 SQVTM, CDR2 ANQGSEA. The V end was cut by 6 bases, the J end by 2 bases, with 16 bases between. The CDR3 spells CSVHGTLGNTEAFF. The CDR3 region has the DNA TGCAGCGTACATGGGACCCTGGGAAACACTGAAGCTTTCTTT.

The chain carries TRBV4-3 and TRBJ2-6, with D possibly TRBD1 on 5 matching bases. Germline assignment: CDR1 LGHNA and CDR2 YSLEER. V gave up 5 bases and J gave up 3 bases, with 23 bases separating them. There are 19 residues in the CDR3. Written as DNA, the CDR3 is TGCGCCAGCAGCTACTCAGGGTTGAATGGTCCGGGTGGGGCCAACGTCCTGACTTTC. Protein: CASSYSGLNGPGGANVLTF.

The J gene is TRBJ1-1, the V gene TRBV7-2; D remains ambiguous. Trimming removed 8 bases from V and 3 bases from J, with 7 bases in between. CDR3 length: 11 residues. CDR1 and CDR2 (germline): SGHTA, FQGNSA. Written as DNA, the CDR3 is TGTGCCAGCGGCAGATACACTGAAGCTTTCTTT. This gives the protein CASGRYTEAFF.

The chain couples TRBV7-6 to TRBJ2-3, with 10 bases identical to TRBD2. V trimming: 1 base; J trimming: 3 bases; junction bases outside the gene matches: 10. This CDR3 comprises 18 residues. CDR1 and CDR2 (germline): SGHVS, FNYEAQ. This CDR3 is CASSLVSLAGVGTDTQYF. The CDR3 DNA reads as TGTGCCAGCAGCTTAGTTAGTCTAGCGGGAGTAGGTACAGATACGCAGTATTTT.

CDR3 nucleotide sequence: TGTGCCAGCAGTTACTTAGACACCTCCTACGAGCAGTACTTC. This sequence encodes CASSYLDTSYEQYF. The V call is TRBV6-5, the J call TRBJ2-7; D unclear. The CDR3 loop spans 14 amino acids. Germline loops: CDR1 MNHEY, CDR2 SVGAGI. V was trimmed by 1 base and J by 0 bases, leaving 7 bases between them.

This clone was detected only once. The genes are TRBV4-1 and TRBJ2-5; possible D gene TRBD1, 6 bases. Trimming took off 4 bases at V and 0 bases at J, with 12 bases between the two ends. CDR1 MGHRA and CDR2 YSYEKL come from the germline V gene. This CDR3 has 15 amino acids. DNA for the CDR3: TGCGCCAGCAGCCGGGACGGACAGAACCAAGAGACCCAGTACTTC. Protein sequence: CASSRDGQNQETQYF.

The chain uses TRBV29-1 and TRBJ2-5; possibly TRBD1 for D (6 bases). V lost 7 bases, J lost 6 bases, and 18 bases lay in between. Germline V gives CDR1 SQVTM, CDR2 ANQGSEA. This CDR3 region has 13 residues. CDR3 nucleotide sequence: TGCAGCGGGGGACAACCGTTGATAAAGACCCAGTACTTC. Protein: CSGGQPLIKTQYF.

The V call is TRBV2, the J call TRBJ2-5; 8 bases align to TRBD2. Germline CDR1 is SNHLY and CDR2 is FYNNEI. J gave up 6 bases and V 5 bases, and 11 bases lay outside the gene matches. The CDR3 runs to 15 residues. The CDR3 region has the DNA TGTGCCAGCAGTCAAGTTCTAGCGGGTTTGCAGACCCAGTACTTC. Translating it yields CASSQVLAGLQTQYF.

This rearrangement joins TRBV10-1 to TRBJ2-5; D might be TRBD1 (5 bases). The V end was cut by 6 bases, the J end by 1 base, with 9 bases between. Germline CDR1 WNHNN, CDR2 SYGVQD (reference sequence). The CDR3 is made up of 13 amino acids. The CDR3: CASSPTGQETQYF. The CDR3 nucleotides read TGCGCCAGCAGCCCTACAGGCCAAGAGACCCAGTACTTC.

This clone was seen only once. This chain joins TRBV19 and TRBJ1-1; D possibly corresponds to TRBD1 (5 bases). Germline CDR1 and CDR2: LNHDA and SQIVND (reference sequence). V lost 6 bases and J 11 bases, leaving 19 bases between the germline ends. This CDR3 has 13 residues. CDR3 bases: TGTGCCAGTAGCCACCCCCTGGGGCCGCGGGCTTTCTTT. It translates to CASSHPLGPRAFF.